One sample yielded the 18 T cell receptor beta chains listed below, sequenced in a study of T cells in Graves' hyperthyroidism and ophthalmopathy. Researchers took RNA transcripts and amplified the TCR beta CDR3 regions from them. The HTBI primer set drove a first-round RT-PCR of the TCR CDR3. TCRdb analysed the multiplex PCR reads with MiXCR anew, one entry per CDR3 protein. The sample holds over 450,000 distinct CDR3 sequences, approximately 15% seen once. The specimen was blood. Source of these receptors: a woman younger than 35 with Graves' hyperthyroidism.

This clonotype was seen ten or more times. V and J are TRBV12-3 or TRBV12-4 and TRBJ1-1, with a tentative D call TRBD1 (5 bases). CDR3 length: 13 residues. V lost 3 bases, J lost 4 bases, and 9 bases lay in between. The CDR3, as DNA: TGTGCCAGCAGTTTTCAGGGTTTCACTGAAGCTTTCTTT. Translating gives CASSFQGFTEAFF.

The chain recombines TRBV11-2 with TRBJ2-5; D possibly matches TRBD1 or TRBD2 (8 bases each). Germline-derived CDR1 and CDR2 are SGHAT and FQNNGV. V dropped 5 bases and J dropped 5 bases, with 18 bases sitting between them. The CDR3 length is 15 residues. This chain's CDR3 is CASSPPGGGGETQYF. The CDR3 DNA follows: TGTGCCAGCAGCCCCCCAGGGGGCGGGGGGGAGACCCAGTACTTC.

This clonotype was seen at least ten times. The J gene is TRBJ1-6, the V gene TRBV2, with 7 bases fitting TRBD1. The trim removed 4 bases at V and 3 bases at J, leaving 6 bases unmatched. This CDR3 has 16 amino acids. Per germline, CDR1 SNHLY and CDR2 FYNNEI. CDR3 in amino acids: CASSGDSLIYNSPLHF. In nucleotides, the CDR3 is TGTGCCAGCAGTGGGGACAGCTTAATCTATAATTCACCCCTCCACTTT.

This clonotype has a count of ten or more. The CDR3: CSARPWGGGDGYTF. Written as DNA, the CDR3 is TGCAGTGCTAGGCCCTGGGGGGGTGGGGATGGCTACACCTTC. The chain links TRBV20-1 to TRBJ1-2, with D maybe TRBD1 (5 bases). CDR3 length: 14 residues. V was clipped by 3 bases and J by 6 bases, with 17 bases between them. Germline CDR1 DFQATT, CDR2 SNEGSKA (reference sequence).

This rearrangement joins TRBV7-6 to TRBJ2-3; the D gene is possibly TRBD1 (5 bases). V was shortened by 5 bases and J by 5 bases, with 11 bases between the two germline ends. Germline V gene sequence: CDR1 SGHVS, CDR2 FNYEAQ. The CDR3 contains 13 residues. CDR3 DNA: TGTGCCAGCAGCGGCAGGGTGGAAGATACGCAGTATTTT. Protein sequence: CASSGRVEDTQYF.

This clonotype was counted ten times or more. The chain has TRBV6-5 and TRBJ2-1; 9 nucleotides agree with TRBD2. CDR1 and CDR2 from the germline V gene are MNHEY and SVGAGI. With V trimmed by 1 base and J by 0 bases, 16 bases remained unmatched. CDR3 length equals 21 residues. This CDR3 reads CASSYWGAVTSGSSSYNEQFF. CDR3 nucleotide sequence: TGTGCCAGCAGTTACTGGGGCGCCGTGACTAGCGGTTCCAGCTCCTACAATGAGCAGTTCTTC.

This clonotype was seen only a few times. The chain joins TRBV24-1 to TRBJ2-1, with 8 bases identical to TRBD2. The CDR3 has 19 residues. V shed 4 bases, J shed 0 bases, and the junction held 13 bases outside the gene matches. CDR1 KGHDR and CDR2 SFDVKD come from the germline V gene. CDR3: CATSDRSWSGRSSYNEQFF. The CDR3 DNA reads TGTGCCACCAGTGACCGGAGCTGGAGCGGGAGAAGCTCCTACAATGAGCAGTTCTTC.

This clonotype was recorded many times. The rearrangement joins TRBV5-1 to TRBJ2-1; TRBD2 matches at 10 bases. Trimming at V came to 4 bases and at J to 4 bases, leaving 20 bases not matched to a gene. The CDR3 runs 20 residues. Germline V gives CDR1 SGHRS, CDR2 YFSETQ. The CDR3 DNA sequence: TGCGCCAGCAGCGGAATTCCGGGACAGCAACTAGCGGGACATTACAATGAGCAGTTCTTC. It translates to CASSGIPGQQLAGHYNEQFF.

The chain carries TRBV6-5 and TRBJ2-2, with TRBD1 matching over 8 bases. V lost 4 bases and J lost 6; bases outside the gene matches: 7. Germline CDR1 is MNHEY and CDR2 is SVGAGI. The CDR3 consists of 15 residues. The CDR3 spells CASSSWTGPAGELFF. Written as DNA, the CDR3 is TGTGCCAGCAGTTCCTGGACAGGGCCGGCCGGGGAGCTGTTTTTT.

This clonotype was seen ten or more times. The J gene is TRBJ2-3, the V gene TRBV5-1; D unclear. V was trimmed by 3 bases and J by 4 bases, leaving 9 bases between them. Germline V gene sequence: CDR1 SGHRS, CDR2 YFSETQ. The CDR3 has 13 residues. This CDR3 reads CASSSLLADTQYF. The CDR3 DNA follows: TGCGCCAGCAGCTCGTTGCTAGCAGATACGCAGTATTTT.

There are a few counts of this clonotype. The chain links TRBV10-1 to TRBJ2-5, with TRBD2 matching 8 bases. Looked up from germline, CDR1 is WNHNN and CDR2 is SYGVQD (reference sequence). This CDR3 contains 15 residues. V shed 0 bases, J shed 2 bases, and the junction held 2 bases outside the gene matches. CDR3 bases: TGCGCCAGCAGTGAGTCCGGGGGGGCGCAAGAGACCCAGTACTTC. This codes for CASSESGGAQETQYF.

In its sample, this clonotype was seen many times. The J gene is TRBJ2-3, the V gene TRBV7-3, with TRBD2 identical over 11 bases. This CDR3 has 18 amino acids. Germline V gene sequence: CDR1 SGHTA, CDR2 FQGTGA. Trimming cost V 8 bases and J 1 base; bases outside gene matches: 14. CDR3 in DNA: TGTGCCAGCTCTGCCATGGTAGCGGGAGGGCCGGGCACAGATACGCAGTATTTT. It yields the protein CASSAMVAGGPGTDTQYF. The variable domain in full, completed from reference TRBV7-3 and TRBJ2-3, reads GAGVSQTPSNKVTEKGKYVELRCDPISGHTALYWYRQSLGQGPEFLIYFQGTGAADDSGLPNDRFFAVRPEGSVSTLKIQRTERGDSAVYLCASSAMVAGGPGTDTQYFGPGTRLTVL.

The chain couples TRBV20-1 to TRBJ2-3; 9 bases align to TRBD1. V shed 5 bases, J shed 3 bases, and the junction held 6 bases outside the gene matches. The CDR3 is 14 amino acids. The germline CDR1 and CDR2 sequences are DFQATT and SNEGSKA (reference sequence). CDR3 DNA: TGCAGTGCTCAAACCGGGACAGGGACAGATACGCAGTATTTT. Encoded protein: CSAQTGTGTDTQYF.

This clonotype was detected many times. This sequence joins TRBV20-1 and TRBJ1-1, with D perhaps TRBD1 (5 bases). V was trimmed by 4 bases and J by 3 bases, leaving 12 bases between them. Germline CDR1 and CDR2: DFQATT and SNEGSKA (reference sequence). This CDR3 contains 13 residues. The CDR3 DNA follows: TGCAGTGCTACGGCAGGGAAGGACACTGAAGCTTTCTTT. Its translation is CSATAGKDTEAFF.

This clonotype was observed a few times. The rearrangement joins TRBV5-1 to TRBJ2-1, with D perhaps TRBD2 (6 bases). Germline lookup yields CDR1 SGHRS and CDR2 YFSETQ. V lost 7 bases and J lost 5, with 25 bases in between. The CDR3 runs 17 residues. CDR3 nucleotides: TGCGCCAGCCAATTTCGCCGGGACTCGCGTCTTGACAATGAGCAGTTCTTC. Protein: CASQFRRDSRLDNEQFF.

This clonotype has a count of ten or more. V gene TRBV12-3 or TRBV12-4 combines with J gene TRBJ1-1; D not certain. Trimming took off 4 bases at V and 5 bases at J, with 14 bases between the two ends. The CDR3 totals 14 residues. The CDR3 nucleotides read TGTGCCAGCAGTTCCGGCCTCCCGGGGACTGAAGCTTTCTTT. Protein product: CASSSGLPGTEAFF.

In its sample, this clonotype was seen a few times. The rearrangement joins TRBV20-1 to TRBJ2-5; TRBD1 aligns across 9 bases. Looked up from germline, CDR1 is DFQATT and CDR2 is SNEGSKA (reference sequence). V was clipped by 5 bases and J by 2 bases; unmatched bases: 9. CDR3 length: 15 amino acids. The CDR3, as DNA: TGCAGTGCTGTCGGAGACAGGGGGAGGCAAGAGACCCAGTACTTC. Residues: CSAVGDRGRQETQYF.

The CDR3 loop reads CASEGTLGVILAKNIQYF. DNA of the CDR3: TGTGCCAGCGAGGGGACCCTTGGAGTCATCCTAGCCAAAAACATTCAGTACTTC. The chain is built from TRBV6-2 or TRBV6-3 and TRBJ2-4; D tentatively reads TRBD1 or TRBD2 (5 bases each). The ends were cut back, 8 bases at V and 0 bases at J, with 23 bases in the middle. The CDR3 is 18 amino acids. CDR1 MNHEY and CDR2 SVGEGT come from the germline V gene.